This TCR beta chain was obtained from a study of T cell repertoires in cytomegalovirus infection. In the study overall: HLA-B-restricted CMV epitopes that are well studied were used alongside recently identified HLA-C-restricted ones. Matching HLA type, along with CMV infection, was indicated by public TCR beta signatures.

V lost 0 bases, J lost 0 bases, and 9 bases lay in between. CDR1 and CDR2 from the germline V gene are DFQATT and SNEGSKA (reference sequence). There are 15 residues in the CDR3. General study findings and limits: The cumulative frequency of public TCR beta families identified carriers of CMV plus the relevant HLA. HLA-C-restricted, CMV-specific TCR beta clonotypes were dominant ex vivo.

In the case of this clonotype: Its antigen is not identified.

TCRdb ran MiXCR on the reads and lists one entry per CDR3 protein. The table lists roughly 860,000 distinct CDR3 sequences, about 31% of them singletons. The receptor comes from a human donor in good health (CMV status not recorded). Some clones in this sample may be carry-over from other donors' samples. This sample comprised cultured CD8+ T cells from PBMCs, obtained from culture after CMV antigen stimulation. The chain is built from TRBV20-1 and TRBJ1-5; D call uncertain. The CDR3 sequence: CSAREQHSSNQPQHF. In nucleotides, the CDR3 is TGCAGTGCTAGAGAACAGCACAGTAGCAATCAGCCCCAGCATTTT.